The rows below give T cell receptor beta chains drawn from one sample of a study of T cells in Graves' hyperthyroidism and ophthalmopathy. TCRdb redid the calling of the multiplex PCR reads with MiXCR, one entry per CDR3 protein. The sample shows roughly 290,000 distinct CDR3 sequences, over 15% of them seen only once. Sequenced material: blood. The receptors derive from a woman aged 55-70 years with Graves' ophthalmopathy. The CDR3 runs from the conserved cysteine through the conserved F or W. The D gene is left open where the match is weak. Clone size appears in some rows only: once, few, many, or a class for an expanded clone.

CDR3 DNA: TGTGCCAGCAGCGTAGAAGGGTGGGGAGGTGAAGCTTTCTTT; CDR3 protein: CASSVEGWGGEAFF; J gene: TRBJ1-1; D gene: .; clone size: .; V gene: TRBV9
CDR3 DNA: TGCAGTGCTTCGGGACCAATGGTGGATACGCAGTATTTT; CDR3 protein: CSASGPMVDTQYF; J gene: TRBJ2-3; D gene: .; clone size: many; V gene: TRBV20-1
CDR3 DNA: TGTGCCAGCAGCTTGAACCAGGGCTATGGCTACACCTTC; CDR3 protein: CASSLNQGYGYTF; J gene: TRBJ1-2; D gene: .; clone size: .; V gene: TRBV7-9
CDR3 DNA: TGTGCCAGCAGCGCCCGTAGTGCGCGGACCGGGGAGCTGTTTTTT; CDR3 protein: CASSARSARTGELFF; J gene: TRBJ2-2; D gene: .; clone size: many; V gene: TRBV9
CDR3 DNA: TGTGCCAGCAGGGGGACAGGGGAGTATGGCTACACCTTC; CDR3 protein: CASRGTGEYGYTF; J gene: TRBJ1-2; D gene: TRBD1; clone size: .; V gene: TRBV6-2/TRBV6-3
CDR3 DNA: TGTGCCAGCAGCCCGGGACAGGGCTACACGTCCCTCCACTTT; CDR3 protein: CASSPGQGYTSLHF; J gene: TRBJ1-6; D gene: TRBD1; clone size: few; V gene: TRBV7-9
CDR3 DNA: TGTGCCAGCAGCTCAGGGCCCACCAGGTACAATGAGCAGTTCTTC; CDR3 protein: CASSSGPTRYNEQFF; J gene: TRBJ2-1; D gene: .; clone size: few; V gene: TRBV7-3
CDR3 DNA: TGTGCCAGCAGTTACTCAGGGGGACGGAGGATCTATGGCTACACCTTC; CDR3 protein: CASSYSGGRRIYGYTF; J gene: TRBJ1-2; D gene: .; clone size: many; V gene: TRBV6-2/TRBV6-3
CDR3 DNA: TGTGCCAGCAGTTTAGCGTACAGGGCGAACGAGCAGTACTTC; CDR3 protein: CASSLAYRANEQYF; J gene: TRBJ2-7; D gene: .; clone size: many; V gene: TRBV12-3/TRBV12-4
CDR3 DNA: TGTGCCAGCAGTCTCGGACAGGGGGCTGGAAATGAGCAGTTCTTC; CDR3 protein: CASSLGQGAGNEQFF; J gene: TRBJ2-1; D gene: TRBD1; clone size: medium-sized; V gene: TRBV2
CDR3 DNA: TGTGCCAGCAGCCCGCGGGGGGGCCCTCGCGACGAGCAGTACTTC; CDR3 protein: CASSPRGGPRDEQYF; J gene: TRBJ2-7; D gene: TRBD2; clone size: .; V gene: TRBV4-2
CDR3 DNA: TGTGCCAGCAGTAACAGGGCTTTTTCCGGGGAGCTGTTTTTT; CDR3 protein: CASSNRAFSGELFF; J gene: TRBJ2-2; D gene: .; clone size: many; V gene: TRBV28
CDR3 DNA: TGTGCCGGCAGTTACTCTAACGTGGACAGGGCCACCTACGAGCAGTACTTC; CDR3 protein: CAGSYSNVDRATYEQYF; J gene: TRBJ2-7; D gene: TRBD1; clone size: .; V gene: TRBV6-2/TRBV6-3
CDR3 DNA: TGTGCCACCGCCCCCCCCTCTAGGCAGGAGGTACGCTATGAGCAGTTCTTC; CDR3 protein: CATAPPSRQEVRYEQFF; J gene: TRBJ2-1; D gene: .; clone size: few; V gene: TRBV10-3
CDR3 DNA: TGTGCCAGCAGTTCCGGCGGTACGGAGACCCAGTACTTC; CDR3 protein: CASSSGGTETQYF; J gene: TRBJ2-5; D gene: .; clone size: many; V gene: TRBV28
CDR3 DNA: TGCGGTGCTTTACAGGTAGCGAACACTGAAGCTTTCTTT; CDR3 protein: CGALQVANTEAFF; J gene: TRBJ1-1; D gene: .; clone size: few; V gene: TRBV20-1
CDR3 DNA: TGTGCCAGCAGCTTTTGGCAGGGGAACACCGGGGAGCTGTTTTTT; CDR3 protein: CASSFWQGNTGELFF; J gene: TRBJ2-2; D gene: .; clone size: .; V gene: TRBV5-5
CDR3 DNA: TGTGCCAGCAGACCCCGGGAGGGCCACACAGATACGCAGTATTTT; CDR3 protein: CASRPREGHTDTQYF; J gene: TRBJ2-3; D gene: TRBD2; clone size: many; V gene: TRBV6-1
CDR3 DNA: TGCGCCAGCAGCTCGAGGGGCGGAGGACTACCCTTGGAGTACTTC; CDR3 protein: CASSSRGGGLPLEYF; J gene: TRBJ2-7; D gene: .; clone size: many; V gene: TRBV5-1
CDR3 DNA: TGTGCCAGCAACCCGGGACTCCTCTACGAGCAGTACTTC; CDR3 protein: CASNPGLLYEQYF; J gene: TRBJ2-7; D gene: .; clone size: many; V gene: TRBV7-2
CDR3 DNA: TGTGCCACCAGTGATCCCGGGACACTACAAGAGACCCAGTACTTC; CDR3 protein: CATSDPGTLQETQYF; J gene: TRBJ2-5; D gene: .; clone size: few; V gene: TRBV24-1
CDR3 DNA: TGTGCCAGCAGTGAACTAGCGGGAGTCACAGATACGCAGTATTTT; CDR3 protein: CASSELAGVTDTQYF; J gene: TRBJ2-3; D gene: TRBD2; clone size: .; V gene: TRBV6-1
CDR3 DNA: TGTGCCAGCAGTGAAGCGCCTAGCGGGGGGGGCGACGAGCAGTACTTC; CDR3 protein: CASSEAPSGGGDEQYF; J gene: TRBJ2-7; D gene: TRBD2; clone size: .; V gene: TRBV6-1
CDR3 DNA: TGTGCCAGCTCACCGATGGGGACAGGGGGAATCTATGGCTACACCTTC; CDR3 protein: CASSPMGTGGIYGYTF; J gene: TRBJ1-2; D gene: TRBD1; clone size: few; V gene: TRBV18
CDR3 DNA: TGTGCCAGCAGCTTCCGACCAGGTCAAGACATTCAGTACTTC; CDR3 protein: CASSFRPGQDIQYF; J gene: TRBJ2-4; D gene: .; clone size: many; V gene: TRBV7-2
CDR3 DNA: TGTGCCAGCAAAGGAGTTATGAACACTGAAGCTTTCTTT; CDR3 protein: CASKGVMNTEAFF; J gene: TRBJ1-1; D gene: .; clone size: many; V gene: TRBV6-2/TRBV6-3
CDR3 DNA: TGTGCCAGCAGTTACTCGAGGGACAGCGTGATTAACTATGGCTACACCTTC; CDR3 protein: CASSYSRDSVINYGYTF; J gene: TRBJ1-2; D gene: TRBD1; clone size: many; V gene: TRBV6-2/TRBV6-3
CDR3 DNA: TGTGCCAGCAGGAAAGGACAGGGGTTTTCCTACGAGCAGTACTTC; CDR3 protein: CASRKGQGFSYEQYF; J gene: TRBJ2-7; D gene: TRBD1; clone size: .; V gene: TRBV6-1
CDR3 DNA: TGCGCCAGCAGTGAGTCGAAAGGGGGCACTGAAGCTTTCTTT; CDR3 protein: CASSESKGGTEAFF; J gene: TRBJ1-1; D gene: .; clone size: .; V gene: TRBV10-1
CDR3 DNA: TGTGCCATCAGTGAGCCGCAGACCCGGGACAGGACCTACGAGCAGTACTTC; CDR3 protein: CAISEPQTRDRTYEQYF; J gene: TRBJ2-7; D gene: TRBD1; clone size: many; V gene: TRBV10-3
CDR3 DNA: TGCGCCAGCAGCCAAGGGGGGGGCAGGGCGAGAACCGGGGAGCTGTTTTTT; CDR3 protein: CASSQGGGRARTGELFF; J gene: TRBJ2-2; D gene: .; clone size: few; V gene: TRBV4-3
CDR3 DNA: TGTGCCAGCAGCGCTGGACAGGGGGACCCAAAACTGTTTTTT; CDR3 protein: CASSAGQGDPKLFF; J gene: TRBJ1-4; D gene: TRBD1; clone size: few; V gene: TRBV7-2
CDR3 DNA: TGTGCCAGCAGCTTATCCACCGGGACAGGGCACGAGCAGTACTTC; CDR3 protein: CASSLSTGTGHEQYF; J gene: TRBJ2-7; D gene: TRBD1; clone size: few; V gene: TRBV7-6
CDR3 DNA: TGTGCCCAGAACTCGGGACGGTGCACCGGGGAGCTGTTTTTT; CDR3 protein: CAQNSGRCTGELFF; J gene: TRBJ2-2; D gene: .; clone size: many; V gene: TRBV27
CDR3 DNA: TGTGCCAGCAGCAGACTGCAAAAACATTCACCCCTCCACTTT; CDR3 protein: CASSRLQKHSPLHF; J gene: TRBJ1-6; D gene: .; clone size: few; V gene: TRBV9
CDR3 DNA: TGTGCCAGCAGCCGTCCCGGAACAGGCTCGGTACACGAGCAGTACTTC; CDR3 protein: CASSRPGTGSVHEQYF; J gene: TRBJ2-7; D gene: .; clone size: many; V gene: TRBV11-2
CDR3 DNA: TGTGCCAGCAGTTACTGGGCCGAGGCCGGGGAGCTGTTTTTT; CDR3 protein: CASSYWAEAGELFF; J gene: TRBJ2-2; D gene: .; clone size: .; V gene: TRBV6-2/TRBV6-3
CDR3 DNA: TGTGCCAGCAGTCGCCCCGGGGAGCTGTTTTTT; CDR3 protein: CASSRPGELFF; J gene: TRBJ2-2; D gene: .; clone size: .; V gene: TRBV28
CDR3 DNA: TGTGCCAGCAGCCCAGACACAGATACGCAGTATTTT; CDR3 protein: CASSPDTDTQYF; J gene: TRBJ2-3; D gene: .; clone size: many; V gene: TRBV7-9
CDR3 DNA: TGTGCCAGCAGTCGTCAGGGGACTAGAGGCGCTTTCTTT; CDR3 protein: CASSRQGTRGAFF; J gene: TRBJ1-1; D gene: .; clone size: many; V gene: TRBV6-1
CDR3 DNA: TGCGCCAGCACCCGAGCTCCAAACTCTGGGGCCAACGTCCTGACTTTC; CDR3 protein: CASTRAPNSGANVLTF; J gene: TRBJ2-6; D gene: .; clone size: few; V gene: TRBV5-1
CDR3 DNA: TGTGCCAGCAGCTTAGGATTCGGCAATGAGCAGTTCTTC; CDR3 protein: CASSLGFGNEQFF; J gene: TRBJ2-1; D gene: .; clone size: .; V gene: TRBV11-3
CDR3 DNA: TGTGCCAGCAGTCGCGGGACAGGGCGTGGGCAAGAGACCCAGTACTTC; CDR3 protein: CASSRGTGRGQETQYF; J gene: TRBJ2-5; D gene: TRBD1; clone size: many; V gene: TRBV12-3/TRBV12-4
CDR3 DNA: TGTGCCAGCAGCGTACCGGGGGTGGATACGCAGTATTTT; CDR3 protein: CASSVPGVDTQYF; J gene: TRBJ2-3; D gene: .; clone size: .; V gene: TRBV9
CDR3 DNA: TGCAGTGCTAGACGGGGTTTTTTGTACGAGCAGTACTTC; CDR3 protein: CSARRGFLYEQYF; J gene: TRBJ2-7; D gene: .; clone size: many; V gene: TRBV20-1
CDR3 DNA: TGTGCCAGCAGTACCCCCCGACCGGGCCTCGGGTCTGCTTTCTTT; CDR3 protein: CASSTPRPGLGSAFF; J gene: TRBJ1-1; D gene: .; clone size: few; V gene: TRBV6-2/TRBV6-3